This TCR beta chain stems from a study of shared T cell receptors in the human thymus. CDR1 LNHDA and CDR2 SQIVND come from the germline V gene (reference sequence). The V and J ends lost 3 bases and 0 bases respectively, with 21 bases between them. This CDR3 is 18 amino acids long. The method was immunoSEQ multiplex PCR; TCRdb's version includes in-frame clones alone and lacks a portion of them. The sample gives approximately 760,000 clones, over 75% of which show up once; under 0.012% is in the top ten. This clone turned up a few times. The sample was also linked to a second study, of human thymus T cells. That investigation notes: The people who donated were healthy Finnish babies having corrective surgery for congenital heart defects.

V is TRBV19 and J is TRBJ2-7; D gene uncertain. Sequencing input: thymocytes. The receptor comes from a girl under two years old with a congenital heart defect. The CDR3 protein is CASSMRPTLDWASYEQYF. The CDR3 DNA is TGTGCCAGTAGTATGCGACCGACCCTCGATTGGGCCTCCTACGAGCAGTACTTC.